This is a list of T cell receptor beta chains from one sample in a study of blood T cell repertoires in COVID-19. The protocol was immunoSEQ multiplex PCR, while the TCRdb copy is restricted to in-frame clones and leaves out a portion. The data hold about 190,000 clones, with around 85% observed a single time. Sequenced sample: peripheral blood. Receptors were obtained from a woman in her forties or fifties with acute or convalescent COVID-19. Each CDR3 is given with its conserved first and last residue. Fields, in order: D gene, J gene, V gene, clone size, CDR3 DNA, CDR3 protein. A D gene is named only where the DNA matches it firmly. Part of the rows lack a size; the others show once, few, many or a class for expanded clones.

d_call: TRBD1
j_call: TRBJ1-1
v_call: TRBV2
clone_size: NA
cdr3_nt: TGTGCCAGCAGCGGGACAGGAACTGAAGCTTTCTTT
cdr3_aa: CASSGTGTEAFF

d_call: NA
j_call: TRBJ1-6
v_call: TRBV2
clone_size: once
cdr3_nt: TGTGCCAGCAGTGACCGTATAGGGAGCGGTTCACCCCTCCACTTT
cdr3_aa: CASSDRIGSGSPLHF

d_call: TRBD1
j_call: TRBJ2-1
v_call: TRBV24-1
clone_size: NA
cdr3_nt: TGTGCCACCAGTGATCCTGGGACAGCGAAAAATGAGCAGTTCTTC
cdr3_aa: CATSDPGTAKNEQFF

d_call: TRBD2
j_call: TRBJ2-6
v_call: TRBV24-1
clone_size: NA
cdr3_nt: TGTGCCACCAGTGATTCAGGGACTAGCGGGAAGAAGACTGGGGCCAACGTCCTGACTTTC
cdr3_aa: CATSDSGTSGKKTGANVLTF

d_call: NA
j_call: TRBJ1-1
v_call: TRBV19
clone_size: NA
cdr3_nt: TGTGCCAGTAGTACCGGGGAACTTCGCACTGAAGCTTTCTTT
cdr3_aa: CASSTGELRTEAFF

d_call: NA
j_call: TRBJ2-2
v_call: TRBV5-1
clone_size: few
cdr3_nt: TGCGCCAGCAGCTTGGGGCATCGGGACACCGGGGAGCTGTTTTTT
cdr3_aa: CASSLGHRDTGELFF

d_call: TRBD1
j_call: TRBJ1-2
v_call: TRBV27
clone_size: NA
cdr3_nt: TGTGCCAGCAGTTCCCCCGACAGGGGAAGGGGCTACACCTTC
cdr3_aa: CASSSPDRGRGYTF

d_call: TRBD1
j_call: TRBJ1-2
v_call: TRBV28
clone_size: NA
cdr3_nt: TGTGCCAGCAGTTTTTCGCACAGGGGTAACTATGGCTACACCTTC
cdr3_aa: CASSFSHRGNYGYTF

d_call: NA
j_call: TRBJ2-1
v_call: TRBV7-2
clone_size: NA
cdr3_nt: TGTGCCAGCAGCCCAGGTCCCTTTGCCAATGAGCAGTTCTTC
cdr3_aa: CASSPGPFANEQFF

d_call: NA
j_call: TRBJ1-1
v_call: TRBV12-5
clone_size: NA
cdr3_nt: TGTGCTACCCGGACAGAAAACACTGAAGCTTTCTTT
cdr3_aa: CATRTENTEAFF

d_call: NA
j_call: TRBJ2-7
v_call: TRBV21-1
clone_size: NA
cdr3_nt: TGTGCCAGCAGCAACTTCGCGGGGGTTATCCACTACGAGCAGTACTTC
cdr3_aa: CASSNFAGVIHYEQYF

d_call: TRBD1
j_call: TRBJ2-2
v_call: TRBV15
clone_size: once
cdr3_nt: TGTGCCACCAGCCCCCGGGACAGGTACACCGGGGAGCTGTTTTTT
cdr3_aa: CATSPRDRYTGELFF

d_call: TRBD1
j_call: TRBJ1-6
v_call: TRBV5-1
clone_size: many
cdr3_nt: TGCGCCAGCAGCTTGGCCGGGGGACAGCTCAATAATTCACCCCTCCACTTT
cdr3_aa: CASSLAGGQLNNSPLHF

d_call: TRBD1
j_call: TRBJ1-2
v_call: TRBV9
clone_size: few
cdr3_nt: TGTGCCAGCAGCCCCCGGGACAGGGGGGCTTTAAGTGGCTACACCTTC
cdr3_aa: CASSPRDRGALSGYTF

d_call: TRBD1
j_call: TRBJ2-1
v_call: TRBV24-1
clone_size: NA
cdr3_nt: TGTGCCACCAGTGATTTTTTAGGGGGCAGCTCCTACAATGAGCAGTTCTTC
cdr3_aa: CATSDFLGGSSYNEQFF

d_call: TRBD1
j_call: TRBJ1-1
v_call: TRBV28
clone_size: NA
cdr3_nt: TGTGCCAGCAGTTTCCCGAGGACAGGGGGAGAGTACACTGAAGCTTTCTTT
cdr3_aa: CASSFPRTGGEYTEAFF

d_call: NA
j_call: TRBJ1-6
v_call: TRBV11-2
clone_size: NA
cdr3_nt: TGTGCCAGCAGCTCAGAATATTGGACTGAGAGATCCTATAATTCACCCCTCCACTTT
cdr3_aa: CASSSEYWTERSYNSPLHF

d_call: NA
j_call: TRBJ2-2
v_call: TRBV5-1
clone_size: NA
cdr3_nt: TGCGCCAGCAGCTCAGAACGACTTACCGGGGAGCTGTTTTTT
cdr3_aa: CASSSERLTGELFF

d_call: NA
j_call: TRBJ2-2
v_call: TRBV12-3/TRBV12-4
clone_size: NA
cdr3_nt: TGTGCCAGCAGTTTAGAGGGAGCCGGGGAGCTGTTTTTT
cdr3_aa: CASSLEGAGELFF

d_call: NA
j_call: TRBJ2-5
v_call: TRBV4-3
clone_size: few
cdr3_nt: TGCGCCAGCAGCCAAGATGGCGGCCGACCCCCCCGGGGGTCCCAGTACTTC
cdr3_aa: CASSQDGGRPPRGSQYF

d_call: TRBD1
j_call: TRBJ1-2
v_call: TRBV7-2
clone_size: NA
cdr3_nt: TGTGCCAGCAGCTTTGAGGGGGCGAGGGGCTACACCTTC
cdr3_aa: CASSFEGARGYTF

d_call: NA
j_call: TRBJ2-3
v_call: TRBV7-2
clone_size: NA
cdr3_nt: TGTGCCAGCAGCTCTTGGCCAGATACGCAGTATTTT
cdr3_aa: CASSSWPDTQYF

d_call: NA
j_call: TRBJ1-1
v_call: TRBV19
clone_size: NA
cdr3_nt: TGTGCCAGTAGTATGGGGTGGGGACACTCGGACACTGAAGCTTTCTTT
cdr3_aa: CASSMGWGHSDTEAFF

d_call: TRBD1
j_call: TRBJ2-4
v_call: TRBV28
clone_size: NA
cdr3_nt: TGTGCCAGCAGCCCGGACAGGGAAGGAAACATTCAGTACTTC
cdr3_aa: CASSPDREGNIQYF

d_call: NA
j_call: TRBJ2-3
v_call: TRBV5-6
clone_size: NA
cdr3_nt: TGTGCCAGCAGCTTTAGGAGAACTAGCACAGATACGCAGTATTTT
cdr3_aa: CASSFRRTSTDTQYF

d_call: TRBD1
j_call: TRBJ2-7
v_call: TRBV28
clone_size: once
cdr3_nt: TGTGCCAGCAGCCCTCTCGACAGGGGGGAATACGAGCAGTACTTC
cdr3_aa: CASSPLDRGEYEQYF

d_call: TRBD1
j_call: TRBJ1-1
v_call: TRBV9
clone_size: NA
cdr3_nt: TGTGCCAGCAGCGTAGACGGAACAGGGGTTACTGAAGCTTTCTTT
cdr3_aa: CASSVDGTGVTEAFF

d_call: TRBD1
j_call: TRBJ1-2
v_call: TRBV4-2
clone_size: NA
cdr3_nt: TGTGCCAGCAGCCAAGGCTCCTCTGGGACAGGTTTGAGGAATGGCTACACCTTC
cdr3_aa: CASSQGSSGTGLRNGYTF

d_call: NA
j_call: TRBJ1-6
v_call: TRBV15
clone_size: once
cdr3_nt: TGTGCCACCAGCAGAGAGATAGGGGCAGGAATTAAGGCCCTCCACTTT
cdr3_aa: CATSREIGAGIKALHF

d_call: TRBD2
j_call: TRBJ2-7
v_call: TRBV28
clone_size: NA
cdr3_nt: TGTGCCAGCAGGACGCTAGCGGGGGGCTACGAGCAGTACTTC
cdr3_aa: CASRTLAGGYEQYF

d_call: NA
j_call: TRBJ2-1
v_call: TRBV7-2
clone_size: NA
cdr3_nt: TGTGCCAGCAGCTTAGGTCGGGGGTCCTACAATGAGCAGTTCTTC
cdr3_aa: CASSLGRGSYNEQFF

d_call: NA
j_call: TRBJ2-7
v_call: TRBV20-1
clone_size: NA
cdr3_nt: TGCAGTGCTAGTCGGCGGGATCGGTCCTACGAGCAGTACTTC
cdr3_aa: CSASRRDRSYEQYF

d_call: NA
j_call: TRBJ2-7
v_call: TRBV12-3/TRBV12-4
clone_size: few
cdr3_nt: TGTGCCAGCATAGGGCCCATAGGAGGCGAGCAGTACTTC
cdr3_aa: CASIGPIGGEQYF

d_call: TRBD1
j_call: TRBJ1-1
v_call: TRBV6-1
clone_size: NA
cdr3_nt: TGTGCCAGCAGTGACAGACAGGGGAAAGCTTTCTTT
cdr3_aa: CASSDRQGKAFF

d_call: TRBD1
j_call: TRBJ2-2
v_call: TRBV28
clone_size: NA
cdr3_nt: TGTGCCAGCAGTTTACAAGGACAGGGGGTCATAAGGCTGTTTTTT
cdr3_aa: CASSLQGQGVIRLFF

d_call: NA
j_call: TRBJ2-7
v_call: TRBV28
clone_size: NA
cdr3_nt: TGTGCCAGCAGCTCGGGATTTAGCTCCTACGAGCAGTACTTC
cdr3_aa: CASSSGFSSYEQYF

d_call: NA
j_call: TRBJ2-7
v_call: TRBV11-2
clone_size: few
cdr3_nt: TGTGCCAGCAGCCAGGGGTCCGGGGTTACCTACGAGCAGTACTTC
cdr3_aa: CASSQGSGVTYEQYF

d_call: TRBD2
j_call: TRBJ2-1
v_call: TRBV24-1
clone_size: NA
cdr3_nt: TGTGCCACCAGTGACCCTAGCGGGGGGGCAGTCAATGAGCAGTTCTTC
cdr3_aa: CATSDPSGGAVNEQFF

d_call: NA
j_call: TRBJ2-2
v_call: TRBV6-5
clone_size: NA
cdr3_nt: TGTGCCAGCACCCGGGACTCTACCACCGGGGAGCTGTTTTTT
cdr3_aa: CASTRDSTTGELFF

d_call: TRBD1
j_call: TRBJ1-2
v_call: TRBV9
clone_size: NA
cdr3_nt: TGTGCCAGCAGCGCGATATCAACAGGGGGCAACGTTCGAGGCTACACCTTC
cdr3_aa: CASSAISTGGNVRGYTF

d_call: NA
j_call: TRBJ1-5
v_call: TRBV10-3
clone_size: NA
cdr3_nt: TGTGCCATCAGTGAACCCCGATACAGACAGGACCAAACCAATCAGCCCCAGCATTTT
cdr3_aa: CAISEPRYRQDQTNQPQHF

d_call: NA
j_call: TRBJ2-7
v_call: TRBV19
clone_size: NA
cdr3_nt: TGTGCCAGTAGTATAACAGGGCGGCAGTACTTC
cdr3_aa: CASSITGRQYF

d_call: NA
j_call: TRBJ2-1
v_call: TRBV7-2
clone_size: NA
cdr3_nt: TGTGCCAGCAGCCCAGGGGGGACTAGAGGGCAGTTCTTC
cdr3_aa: CASSPGGTRGQFF

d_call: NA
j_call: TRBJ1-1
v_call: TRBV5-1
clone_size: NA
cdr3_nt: TGCGCCAGCAGCTTGGGGCAGGGGTTCTCTGAAGCTTTCTTT
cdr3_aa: CASSLGQGFSEAFF

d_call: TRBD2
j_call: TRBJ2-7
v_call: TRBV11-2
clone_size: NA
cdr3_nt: TGTGCCAGCAGCTTTGCGGGACTAGCGGCCTCGAGCTCCTACGAGCAGTACTTC
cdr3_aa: CASSFAGLAASSSYEQYF

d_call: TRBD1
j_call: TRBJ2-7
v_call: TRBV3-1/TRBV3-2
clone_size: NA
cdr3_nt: TGTGCCAGCAGCTACTCACGAGGGACAGGGGAGGAGCAGTACTTC
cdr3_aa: CASSYSRGTGEEQYF